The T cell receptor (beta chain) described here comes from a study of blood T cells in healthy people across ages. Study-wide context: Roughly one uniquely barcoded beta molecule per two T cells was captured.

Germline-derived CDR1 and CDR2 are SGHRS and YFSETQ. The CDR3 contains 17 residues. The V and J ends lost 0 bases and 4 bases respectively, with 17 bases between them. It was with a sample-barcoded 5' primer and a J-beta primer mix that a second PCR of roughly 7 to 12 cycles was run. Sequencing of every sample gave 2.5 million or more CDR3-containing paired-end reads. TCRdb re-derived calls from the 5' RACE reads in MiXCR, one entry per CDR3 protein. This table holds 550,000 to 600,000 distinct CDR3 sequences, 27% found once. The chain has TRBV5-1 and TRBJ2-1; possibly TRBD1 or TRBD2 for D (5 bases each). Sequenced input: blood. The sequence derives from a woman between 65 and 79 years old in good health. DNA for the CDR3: TGCGCCAGCAGCTTGGACCTGGGACCGACGTATTACAATGAGCAGTTCTTC. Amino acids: CASSLDLGPTYYNEQFF.